This TCR beta chain was sequenced during a study of T cells in Graves' hyperthyroidism and ophthalmopathy. RNA transcripts provided the source from which TCR beta CDR3 regions were amplified. Using the HTBI primer set, a first-round RT-PCR was run on the TCR CDR3. MiXCR, applied by TCRdb to the multiplex PCR reads, yields one record per CDR3 protein. Of around 250,000 distinct CDR3 sequences in the sample, over 15% were seen once. This clonotype was seen repeatedly, ten times or more. This CDR3 spans 14 amino acids. Germline-derived CDR1 and CDR2 are MNHNS and SASEGT. V was clipped by 4 bases and J by 1 base, with 7 bases between them.

Sequencing input: blood. The TCR sequence derives from a woman between 18 and 29 years old with Graves' ophthalmopathy. V and J are TRBV6-1 and TRBJ2-2; D is undetermined. For the CDR3, the DNA is TGTGCCAGCAGTGCTTACAGGAACACCGGGGAGCTGTTTTTT. It translates to CASSAYRNTGELFF.